A single sample gave rise to the 19 T cell receptor beta chains below, sequenced in a study of CD8 T cells in ankylosing spondylitis. TCRdb redid the calling of the 5' RACE reads with MiXCR, one entry per CDR3 protein. Of a few hundred thousand distinct CDR3 sequences in the sample, more than 20% were seen once. Sequencing used blood, either unsorted or a sorted T cell fraction (not recorded which). Receptors originate from a male donor with ankylosing spondylitis or in good health (not recorded which).

The chain uses TRBV7-2 and TRBJ1-6; D is uncertain. This CDR3 spans 14 amino acids. CDR1 is SGHTA, CDR2 FQGNSA, per germline. The V end lost 1 base, the J end lost 7 bases, and 8 bases lay between the germline ends. The CDR3 reads CASSLEYMNSPLHF. In DNA form, the CDR3 reads TGTGCCAGCAGCTTAGAGTATATGAATTCACCCCTCCACTTT. Full variable domain (rest looked up from reference TRBV7-2 and TRBJ1-6): GAGVSQSPSNKVTEKGKDVELRCDPISGHTALYWYRQSLGQGLEFLIYFQGNSAPDKSGLPSDRFSAERTGGSVSTLTIQRTQQEDSAVYLCASSLEYMNSPLHFGNGTRLTVT.

In this sample, this clonotype turned up many times. The chain combines TRBV12-3 or TRBV12-4 with TRBJ1-2; no reliable D call. V gave up 6 bases and J gave up 7 bases, with 9 bases separating them. The CDR3 is made up of 11 amino acids. CDR3 coding DNA: TGTGCCAGCAGCAACAGTGCTGGCTACACCTTC. Its translation is CASSNSAGYTF.

V and J are TRBV5-1 and TRBJ2-1, with D possibly matching TRBD2 (5 bases). The CDR3 has 13 amino acids. Trimming stripped 2 bases from V and 8 bases from J, with 11 bases between. Per the germline V gene, CDR1 is SGHRS and CDR2 is YFSETQ. This chain's CDR3 is CASSFGVEDEQFF. CDR3 DNA sequence: TGCGCCAGCAGCTTTGGGGTGGAGGATGAGCAGTTCTTC.

This clonotype occurred many times. The chain links TRBV6-1 to TRBJ2-7; 7 bases map to TRBD1. Per germline, CDR1 MNHNS and CDR2 SASEGT. J lost 7 bases, V lost 9 bases, and 15 bases had no gene match. The CDR3 totals 14 residues. In DNA form, the CDR3 reads TGTGCCAGTTCGGAGACAGGGTACATCTTGGAGCAGTACTTC. Translating gives CASSETGYILEQYF.

There are many counts of this clonotype. The chain combines TRBV5-6 with TRBJ2-3; D is undetermined. This CDR3 region has 17 residues. The germline V and J ends were trimmed by 0 bases and 5 bases, with 19 bases remaining between them. The germline gives CDR1 SGHDT, CDR2 YYEEEE. This CDR3 is CASSLEGSARIKDTQYF. CDR3 DNA: TGTGCCAGCAGCTTGGAAGGGTCAGCCAGAATAAAAGATACGCAGTATTTT.

The V gene is TRBV5-6, the J gene TRBJ2-6; no clear D. The CDR3 length is 16 residues. The ends were cut back, 2 bases at V and 0 bases at J, with 9 bases in the middle. The germline V gene has CDR1 SGHDT and CDR2 YYEEEE. The CDR3 sequence is CASSFELRSGANVLTF. CDR3 bases: TGTGCCAGCAGCTTCGAACTGCGCTCTGGGGCCAACGTCCTGACTTTC.

This clonotype was observed a handful of times. The chain links TRBV2 to TRBJ2-7; D possibly corresponds to TRBD1 (5 bases). Germline loops: CDR1 SNHLY, CDR2 FYNNEI. Trimming pared 1 base from V and 5 bases from J, leaving 9 bases between. There are 13 residues in the CDR3. In DNA, the CDR3 is TGTGCCAGCAGTGAAGGTGGGGCCGACGAGCAGTACTTC. This sequence encodes CASSEGGADEQYF.

The rearrangement joins TRBV10-3 to TRBJ2-1; 9 bases line up with TRBD2. CDR1 and CDR2 (germline): ENHRY, SYGVKD. This CDR3 is built from 15 residues. V shed 11 bases, J shed 2 bases, and the junction held 10 bases outside the gene matches. Written as DNA, the CDR3 is TGTGCCTTGAGTGTTGCGGGGGGGACCTACAATGAGCAGTTCTTC. It codes for CALSVAGGTYNEQFF.

The CDR3: CAWSVRRTVGETQYF. DNA for the CDR3: TGTGCCTGGAGTGTAAGGAGGACCGTGGGAGAGACCCAGTACTTC. The J gene is TRBJ2-5, the V gene TRBV30; tentatively, D is TRBD2 (5 bases). V was trimmed by 0 bases and J by 4 bases, leaving 15 bases between them. The CDR3 spans 15 residues. Germline V gene data show CDR1 as GTSNPN and CDR2 as SVGIG (reference sequence).

This clonotype was seen only once. The CDR3 nucleotides are TGCAGTGCCCCTCACCTCCTAGCGGGGGACTACGAGCAGTACTTC. Residues: CSAPHLLAGDYEQYF. The J gene is TRBJ2-7, the V gene TRBV20-1; 10 bases match TRBD2. Unmatched junction bases numbered 11, after V lost 6 bases and J lost 3 bases. The CDR3 covers 15 residues. In germline, CDR1 is DFQATT, CDR2 SNEGSKA (reference sequence).

The V and J genes are TRBV6-1 and TRBJ2-1; 13 bases align to TRBD2. CDR1 and CDR2 from the germline V gene are MNHNS and SASEGT. J gave up 11 bases and V 11 bases, and 6 bases lay outside the gene matches. The CDR3 is 12 amino acids. The CDR3 DNA is TGTGCCGGCCGGACTAGCGGGGGCCAGCAGTTCTTC. Protein: CAGRTSGGQQFF.

The CDR3: CASSLPGQGLYEQYF. Here the CDR3 DNA reads TGTGCCAGCAGCCTGCCGGGACAGGGTTTGTACGAGCAGTACTTC. V gene TRBV3-1 combines with J gene TRBJ2-7; 9 positions match TRBD1. Losses at the gene ends were 4 bases for V and 4 bases for J; bases not matched to a gene: 8. The CDR3 covers 15 residues. CDR1 is LGHDT, CDR2 YNNKEL, per germline (reference sequence).

Ten or more counts support this clonotype. V gene TRBV20-1 combines with J gene TRBJ2-1; 11 positions match TRBD2. With V trimmed by 3 bases and J by 4 bases, 2 bases remained unmatched. The CDR3 spans 14 residues. CDR1 and CDR2 (germline): DFQATT, SNEGSKA (reference sequence). Here the CDR3 reads CSASPSGGYNEQFF. The CDR3 DNA sequence: TGCAGTGCTAGCCCTAGCGGGGGGTACAATGAGCAGTTCTTC.

The rearrangement links TRBV5-4 to TRBJ2-3, with 11 bases lining up with TRBD2. There are 14 residues in the CDR3. From germline, CDR1 is SGHNT and CDR2 YYREEE (reference sequence). Trimming removed 6 bases from V and 5 bases from J; junction bases left unmatched: 5. This chain's CDR3 is CASKGLAERDTQYF. The CDR3 DNA sequence: TGTGCCAGCAAGGGACTAGCGGAGAGAGATACGCAGTATTTT.

This chain links TRBV12-3 or TRBV12-4 with TRBJ2-7; the D is unclear. The CDR3 runs to 14 residues. The germline V and J ends were trimmed by 0 bases and 5 bases, with 11 bases remaining between them. DNA of the CDR3: TGTGCCAGCAGTTTAGCGCAGTTCTTGGACGAGCAGTACTTC. Amino acid sequence: CASSLAQFLDEQYF.

At least ten counts were recorded for this clonotype. V is TRBV6-5 and J is TRBJ2-3; 7 nucleotides match TRBD1. This CDR3 is built from 16 residues. Per the germline V gene, CDR1 is MNHEY and CDR2 is SVGAGI. V trimming: 2 bases; J trimming: 0 bases; junction bases outside the gene matches: 5. The CDR3: CASSYPRQGSTDTQYF. In DNA form, the CDR3 reads TGTGCCAGCAGTTACCCAAGACAGGGTAGCACAGATACGCAGTATTTT.

In its sample, this clonotype was seen many times. The genes are TRBV27 and TRBJ2-7; unclear D gene. The CDR3 runs 14 residues. The germline gives CDR1 MNHEY, CDR2 SMNVEV (reference sequence). V lost 4 bases and J lost 0, with 10 bases in between. The CDR3 reads CASSYQASSYEQYF. CDR3 coding DNA: TGTGCCAGCAGTTACCAGGCCAGCTCCTACGAGCAGTACTTC.

This clonotype was seen at least ten times. V gene TRBV29-1 combines with J gene TRBJ1-2, with D possibly TRBD1 on 5 matching bases. Germline lookup yields CDR1 SQVTM and CDR2 ANQGSEA. This CDR3 contains 14 residues. The germline V and J ends were trimmed by 1 base and 4 bases, with 13 bases remaining between them. The CDR3 region has the DNA TGCAGCGTTGAAGGCACCGGGACGGGCTATGGCTACACCTTC. Amino acids: CSVEGTGTGYGYTF.

This clonotype was seen at least ten times. This rearrangement joins TRBV7-6 to TRBJ1-1, with D tentatively TRBD1 (6 bases). Per the germline V gene, CDR1 is SGHVS and CDR2 is FNYEAQ. This CDR3 contains 14 residues. V dropped 2 bases and J dropped 4 bases, with 11 bases sitting between them. DNA of the CDR3: TGTGCCAGCAGCTTACAAGAAGGGGGCACTGAAGCTTTCTTT. Protein sequence: CASSLQEGGTEAFF.